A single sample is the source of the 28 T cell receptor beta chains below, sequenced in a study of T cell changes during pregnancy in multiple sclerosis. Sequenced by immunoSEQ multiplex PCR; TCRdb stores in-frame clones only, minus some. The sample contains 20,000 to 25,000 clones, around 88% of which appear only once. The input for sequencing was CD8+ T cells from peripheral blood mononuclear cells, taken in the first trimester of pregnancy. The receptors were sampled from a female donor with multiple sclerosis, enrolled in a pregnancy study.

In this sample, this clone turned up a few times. DNA of the CDR3: TGTGCCAGCAGCTTAAACAGGGGGAGGACTGAAGCTTTCTTT. Its translation is CASSLNRGRTEAFF. V is TRBV7-9 and J is TRBJ1-1; 8 bases match TRBD1. CDR3 length equals 14 residues. Germline values: CDR1 SEHNR, CDR2 FQNEAQ (reference sequence). Trimming cost V 2 bases and J 5 bases; bases outside gene matches: 4.

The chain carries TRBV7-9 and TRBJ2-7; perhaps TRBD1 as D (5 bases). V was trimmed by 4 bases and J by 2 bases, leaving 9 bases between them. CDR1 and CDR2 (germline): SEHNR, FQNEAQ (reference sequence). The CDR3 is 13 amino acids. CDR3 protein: CASSSTRAYEQYF. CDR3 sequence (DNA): TGTGCCAGCAGCTCTACCAGGGCCTACGAGCAGTACTTC.

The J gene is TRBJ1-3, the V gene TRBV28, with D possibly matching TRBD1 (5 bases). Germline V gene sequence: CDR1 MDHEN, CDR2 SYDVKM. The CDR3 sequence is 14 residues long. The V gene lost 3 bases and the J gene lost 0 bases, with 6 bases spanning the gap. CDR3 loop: CASSFRDSGNTIYF. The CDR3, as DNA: TGTGCCAGCAGTTTCAGGGACTCTGGAAACACCATATATTTT.

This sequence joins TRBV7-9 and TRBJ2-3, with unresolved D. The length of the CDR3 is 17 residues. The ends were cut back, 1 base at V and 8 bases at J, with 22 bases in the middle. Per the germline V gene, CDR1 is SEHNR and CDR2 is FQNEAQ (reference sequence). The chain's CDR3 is CASSLVGEGSARSTQYF. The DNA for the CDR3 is TGTGCCAGCAGCTTAGTTGGAGAAGGATCAGCACGTAGTACGCAGTATTTT.

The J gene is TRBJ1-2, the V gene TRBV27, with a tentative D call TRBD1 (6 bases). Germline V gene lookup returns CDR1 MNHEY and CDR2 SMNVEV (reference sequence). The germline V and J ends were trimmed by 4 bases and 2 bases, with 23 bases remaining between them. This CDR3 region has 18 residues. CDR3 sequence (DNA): TGTGCCAGCAGTTCCCGAATCCTCAGGGATCAGGGGAACTATGGCTACACCTTC. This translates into CASSSRILRDQGNYGYTF.

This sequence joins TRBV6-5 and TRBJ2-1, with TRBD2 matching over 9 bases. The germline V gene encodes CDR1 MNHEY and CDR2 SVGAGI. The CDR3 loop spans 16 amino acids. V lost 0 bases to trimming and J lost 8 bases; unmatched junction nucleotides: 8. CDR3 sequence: CASSYSLAGRQDEQFF. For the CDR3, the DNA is TGTGCCAGCAGTTACTCGCTAGCGGGAAGGCAGGATGAGCAGTTCTTC.

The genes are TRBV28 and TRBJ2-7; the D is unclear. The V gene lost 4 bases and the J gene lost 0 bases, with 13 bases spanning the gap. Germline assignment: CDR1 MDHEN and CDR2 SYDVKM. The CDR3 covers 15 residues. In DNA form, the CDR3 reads TGTGCCAGCAGTTCCCCCTCCGAACACTCCTACGAGCAGTACTTC. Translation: CASSSPSEHSYEQYF.

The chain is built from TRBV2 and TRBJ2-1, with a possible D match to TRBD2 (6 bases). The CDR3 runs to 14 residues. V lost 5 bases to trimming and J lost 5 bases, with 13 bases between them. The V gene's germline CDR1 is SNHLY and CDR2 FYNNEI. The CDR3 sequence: CASSPRGKNNEQFF. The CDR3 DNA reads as TGTGCCAGCAGTCCACGGGGGAAAAACAATGAGCAGTTCTTC.

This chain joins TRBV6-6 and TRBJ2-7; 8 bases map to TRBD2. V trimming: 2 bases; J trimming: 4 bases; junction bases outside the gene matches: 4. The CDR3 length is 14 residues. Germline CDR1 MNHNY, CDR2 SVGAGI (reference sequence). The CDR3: CASSYSGGSYEQYF. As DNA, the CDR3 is TGTGCCAGCAGTTACAGCGGGGGCTCTTACGAGCAGTACTTC.

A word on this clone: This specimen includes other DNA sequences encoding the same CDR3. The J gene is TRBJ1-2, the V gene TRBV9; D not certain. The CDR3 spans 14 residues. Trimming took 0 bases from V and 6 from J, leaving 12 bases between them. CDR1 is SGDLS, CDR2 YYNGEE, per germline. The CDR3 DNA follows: TGTGCCAGCAGCGTAGATCGGACGGGGAATGGCTACACCTTC. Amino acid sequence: CASSVDRTGNGYTF.

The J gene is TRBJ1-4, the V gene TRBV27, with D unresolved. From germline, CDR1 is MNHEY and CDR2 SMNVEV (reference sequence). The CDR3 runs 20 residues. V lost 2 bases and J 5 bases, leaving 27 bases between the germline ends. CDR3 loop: CASSLVGVIGRENENEKLFF. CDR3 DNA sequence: TGTGCCAGCAGTTTAGTGGGTGTTATCGGTCGGGAAAACGAGAATGAAAAACTGTTTTTT.

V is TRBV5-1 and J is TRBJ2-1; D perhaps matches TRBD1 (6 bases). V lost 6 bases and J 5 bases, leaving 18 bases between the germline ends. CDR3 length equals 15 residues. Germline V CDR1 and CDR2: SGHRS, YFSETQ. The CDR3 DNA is TGCGCCAGCACATTAACCGGACAGCTTAACAATGAGCAGTTCTTC. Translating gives CASTLTGQLNNEQFF.

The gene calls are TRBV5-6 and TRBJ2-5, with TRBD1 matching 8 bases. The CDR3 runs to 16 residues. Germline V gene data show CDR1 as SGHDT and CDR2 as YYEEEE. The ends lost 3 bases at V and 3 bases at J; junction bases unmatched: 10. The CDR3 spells CASSYGAGQGKETQYF. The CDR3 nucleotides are TGTGCCAGCAGCTACGGCGCAGGACAGGGCAAAGAGACCCAGTACTTC.

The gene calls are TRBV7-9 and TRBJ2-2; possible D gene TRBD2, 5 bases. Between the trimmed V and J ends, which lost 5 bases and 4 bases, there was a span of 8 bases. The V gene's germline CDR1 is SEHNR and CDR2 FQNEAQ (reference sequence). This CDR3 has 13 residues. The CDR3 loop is CASSLTSTGELFF. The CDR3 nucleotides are TGTGCCAGCAGCCTTACTAGCACCGGGGAGCTGTTTTTT.

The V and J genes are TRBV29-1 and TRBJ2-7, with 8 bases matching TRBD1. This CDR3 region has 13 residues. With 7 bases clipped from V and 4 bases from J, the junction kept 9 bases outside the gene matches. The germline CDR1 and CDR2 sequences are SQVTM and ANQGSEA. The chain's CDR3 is CSGMTDREYEQYF. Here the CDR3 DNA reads TGCAGCGGGATGACGGACAGGGAATACGAGCAGTACTTC.

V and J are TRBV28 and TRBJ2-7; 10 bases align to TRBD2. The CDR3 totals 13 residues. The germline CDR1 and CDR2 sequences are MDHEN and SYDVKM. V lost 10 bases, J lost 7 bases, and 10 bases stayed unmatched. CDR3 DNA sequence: TGTGCCAAAACTAGCGGGACCCCGGGGGAGCAGTACTTC. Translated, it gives CAKTSGTPGEQYF.

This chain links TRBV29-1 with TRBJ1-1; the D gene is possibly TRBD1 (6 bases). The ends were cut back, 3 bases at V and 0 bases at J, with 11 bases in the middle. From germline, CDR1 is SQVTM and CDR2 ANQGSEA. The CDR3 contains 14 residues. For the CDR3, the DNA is TGCAGCGTTGACGTTCAGGGGATGAACACTGAAGCTTTCTTT. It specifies CSVDVQGMNTEAFF.

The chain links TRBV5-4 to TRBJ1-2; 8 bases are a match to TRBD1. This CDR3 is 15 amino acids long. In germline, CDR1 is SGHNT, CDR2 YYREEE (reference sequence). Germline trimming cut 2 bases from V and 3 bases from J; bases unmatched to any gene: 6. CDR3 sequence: CASSFPDRGDYGYTF. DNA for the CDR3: TGTGCCAGCAGCTTCCCCGACAGGGGTGACTATGGCTACACCTTC.

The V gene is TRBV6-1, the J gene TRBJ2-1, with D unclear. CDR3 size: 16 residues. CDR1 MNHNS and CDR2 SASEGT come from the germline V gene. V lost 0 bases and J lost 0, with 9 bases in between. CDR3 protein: CASSEASVSSYNEQFF. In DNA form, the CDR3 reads TGTGCCAGCAGTGAAGCTTCGGTAAGCTCCTACAATGAGCAGTTCTTC.

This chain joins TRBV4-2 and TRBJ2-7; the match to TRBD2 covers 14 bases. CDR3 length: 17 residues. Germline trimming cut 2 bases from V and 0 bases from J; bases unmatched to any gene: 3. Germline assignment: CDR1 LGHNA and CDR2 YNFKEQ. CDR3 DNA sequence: TGTGCCAGCAGCCAATATGGGACTAGCGGGAGCTCCTACGAGCAGTACTTC. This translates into CASSQYGTSGSSYEQYF.

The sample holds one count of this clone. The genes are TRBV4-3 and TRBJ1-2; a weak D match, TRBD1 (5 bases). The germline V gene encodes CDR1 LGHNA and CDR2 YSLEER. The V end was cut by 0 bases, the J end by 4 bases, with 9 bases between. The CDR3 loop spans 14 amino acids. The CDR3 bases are TGCGCCAGCAGCCAAGAGAATGGGGCCTATGGCTACACCTTC. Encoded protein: CASSQENGAYGYTF.

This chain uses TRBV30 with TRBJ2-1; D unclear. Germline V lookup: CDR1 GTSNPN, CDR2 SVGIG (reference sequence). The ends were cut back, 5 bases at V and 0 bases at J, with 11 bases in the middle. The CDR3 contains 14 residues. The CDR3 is CAWRGESSYNEQFF. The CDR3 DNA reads TGTGCCTGGCGAGGAGAAAGCTCCTACAATGAGCAGTTCTTC.

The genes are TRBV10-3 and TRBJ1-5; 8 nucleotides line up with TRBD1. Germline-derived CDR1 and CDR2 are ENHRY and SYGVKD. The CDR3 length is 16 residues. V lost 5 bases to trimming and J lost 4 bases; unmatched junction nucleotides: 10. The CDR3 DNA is TGTGCCATCAGTTCCCCGACAGGGGAAGAGAATCAGCCCCAGCATTTT. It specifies CAISSPTGEENQPQHF.

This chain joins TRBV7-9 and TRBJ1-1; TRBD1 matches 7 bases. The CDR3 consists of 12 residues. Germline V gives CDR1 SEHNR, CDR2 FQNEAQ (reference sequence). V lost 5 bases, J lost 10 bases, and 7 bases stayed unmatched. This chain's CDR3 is CASSATGPAAFF. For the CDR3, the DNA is TGTGCCAGCAGCGCGACAGGGCCTGCAGCTTTCTTT.

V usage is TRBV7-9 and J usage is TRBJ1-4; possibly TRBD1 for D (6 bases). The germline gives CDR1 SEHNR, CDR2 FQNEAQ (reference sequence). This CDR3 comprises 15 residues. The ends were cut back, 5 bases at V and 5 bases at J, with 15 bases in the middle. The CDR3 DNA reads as TGTGCCAGCAGCCCGAAATGGCAGGGGAATGAAAAACTGTTTTTT. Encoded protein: CASSPKWQGNEKLFF.

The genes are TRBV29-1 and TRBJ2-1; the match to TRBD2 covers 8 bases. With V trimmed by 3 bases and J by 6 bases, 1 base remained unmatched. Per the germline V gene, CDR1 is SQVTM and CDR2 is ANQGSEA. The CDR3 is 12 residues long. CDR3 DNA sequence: TGCAGCGTTGACGGGAGGGCCAATGAGCAGTTCTTC. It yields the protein CSVDGRANEQFF.

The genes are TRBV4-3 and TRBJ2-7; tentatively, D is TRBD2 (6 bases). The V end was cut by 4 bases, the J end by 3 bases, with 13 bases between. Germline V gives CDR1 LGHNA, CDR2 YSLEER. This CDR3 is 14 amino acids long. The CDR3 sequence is CASSPFRGNYEQYF. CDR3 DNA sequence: TGCGCCAGCAGCCCATTCCGGGGGAACTACGAGCAGTACTTC.

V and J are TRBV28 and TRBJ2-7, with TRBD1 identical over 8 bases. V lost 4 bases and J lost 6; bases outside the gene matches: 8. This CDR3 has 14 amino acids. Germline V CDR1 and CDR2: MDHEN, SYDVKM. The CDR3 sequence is CASSSYRGWGEQYF. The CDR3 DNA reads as TGTGCCAGCAGTTCCTACAGGGGGTGGGGCGAGCAGTACTTC.